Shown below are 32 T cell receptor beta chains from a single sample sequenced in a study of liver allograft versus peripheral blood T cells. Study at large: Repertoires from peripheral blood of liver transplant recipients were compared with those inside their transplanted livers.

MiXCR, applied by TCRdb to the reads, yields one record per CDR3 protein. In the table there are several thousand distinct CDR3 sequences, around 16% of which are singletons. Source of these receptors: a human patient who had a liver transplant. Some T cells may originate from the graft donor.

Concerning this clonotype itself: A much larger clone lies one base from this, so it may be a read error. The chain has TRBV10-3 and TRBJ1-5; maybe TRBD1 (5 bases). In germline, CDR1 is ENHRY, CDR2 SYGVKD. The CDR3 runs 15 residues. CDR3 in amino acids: CASSEEQDLREPQHF. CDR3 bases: TGTGCCAGCAGTGAAGAACAGGACTTGAGAGAGCCCCAGCATTTT.

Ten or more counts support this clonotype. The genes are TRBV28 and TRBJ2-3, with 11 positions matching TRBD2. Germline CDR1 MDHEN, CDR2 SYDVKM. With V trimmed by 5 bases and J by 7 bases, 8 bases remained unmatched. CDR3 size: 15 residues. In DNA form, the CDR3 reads TGTGCCAGCAGTCCTCGGACTAGCGGGTTACATACGCAGTATTTT. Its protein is CASSPRTSGLHTQYF.

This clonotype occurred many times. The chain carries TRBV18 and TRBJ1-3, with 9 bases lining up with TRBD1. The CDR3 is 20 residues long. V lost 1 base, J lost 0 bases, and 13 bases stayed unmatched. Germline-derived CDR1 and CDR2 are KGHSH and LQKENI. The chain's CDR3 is CASSPRPGADRGCSGNTIYF. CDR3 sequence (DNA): TGTGCCAGCTCACCACGACCGGGGGCTGACAGGGGGTGCTCTGGAAACACCATATATTTT.

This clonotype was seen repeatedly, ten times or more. The CDR3: CASSMIGGSGEAFF. CDR3 DNA sequence: TGTGCCAGTAGTATGATAGGGGGCAGTGGTGAAGCTTTCTTT. The chain carries TRBV19 and TRBJ1-1, with 7 bases matching TRBD1. The CDR3 totals 14 residues. Trimming took 3 bases from V and 7 from J; bases not matched to a gene: 8. CDR1 and CDR2 (germline): LNHDA, SQIVND (reference sequence).

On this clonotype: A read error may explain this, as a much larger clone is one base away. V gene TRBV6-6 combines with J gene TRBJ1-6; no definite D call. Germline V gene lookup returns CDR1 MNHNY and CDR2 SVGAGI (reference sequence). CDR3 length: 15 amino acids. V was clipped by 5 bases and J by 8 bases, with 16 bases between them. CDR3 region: CASSELIGLHSPLHF. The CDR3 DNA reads TGTGCCAGCAGTGAATTGATAGGTTTACATTCACCCCTCCACTTT.

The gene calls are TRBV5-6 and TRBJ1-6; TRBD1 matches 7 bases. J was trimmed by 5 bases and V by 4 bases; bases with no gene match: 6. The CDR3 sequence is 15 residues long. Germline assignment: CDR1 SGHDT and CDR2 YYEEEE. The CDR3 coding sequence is TGTGCCAGCAGCGATGGGACAGCTAATAATTCACCCCTCCACTTT. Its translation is CASSDGTANNSPLHF.

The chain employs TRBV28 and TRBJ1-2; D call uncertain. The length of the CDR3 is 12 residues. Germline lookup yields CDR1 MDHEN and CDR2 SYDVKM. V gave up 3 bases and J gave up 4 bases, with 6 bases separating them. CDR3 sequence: CASSFPSYGYTF. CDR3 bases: TGTGCCAGCAGTTTTCCCTCCTATGGCTACACCTTC.

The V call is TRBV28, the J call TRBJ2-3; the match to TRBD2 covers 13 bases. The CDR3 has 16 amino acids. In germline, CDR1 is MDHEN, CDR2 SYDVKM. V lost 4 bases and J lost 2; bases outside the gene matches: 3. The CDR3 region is CASSYGTSGATDTQYF. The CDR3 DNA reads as TGTGCCAGCAGTTACGGGACTAGCGGGGCCACAGATACGCAGTATTTT.

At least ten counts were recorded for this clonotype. CDR3 amino acids: CASSIWLSETQYF. In DNA, the CDR3 is TGTGCCAGTAGTATCTGGCTCTCAGAGACCCAGTACTTC. This chain joins TRBV19 and TRBJ2-5; D is ambiguous. V lost 3 bases and J 4 bases, leaving 9 bases between the germline ends. Germline V gene data show CDR1 as LNHDA and CDR2 as SQIVND (reference sequence). This CDR3 contains 13 residues.

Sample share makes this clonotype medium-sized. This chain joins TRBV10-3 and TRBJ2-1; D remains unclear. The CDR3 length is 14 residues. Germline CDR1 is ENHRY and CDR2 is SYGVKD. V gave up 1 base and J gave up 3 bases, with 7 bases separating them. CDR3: CAISEYGLYNEQFF. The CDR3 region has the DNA TGTGCCATCAGTGAGTATGGGCTCTACAATGAGCAGTTCTTC.

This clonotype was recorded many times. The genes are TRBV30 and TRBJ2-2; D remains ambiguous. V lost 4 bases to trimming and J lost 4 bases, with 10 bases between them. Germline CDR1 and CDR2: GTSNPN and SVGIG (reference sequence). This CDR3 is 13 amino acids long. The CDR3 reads CAWTPTGTGELFF. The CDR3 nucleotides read TGTGCCTGGACCCCTACGGGCACCGGGGAGCTGTTTTTT.

This chain's CDR3 is CASSQRGGVLEAFF. The CDR3 DNA reads TGTGCCAGCAGCCAAAGGGGGGGAGTTCTTGAAGCTTTCTTT. This chain uses TRBV14 with TRBJ1-1; TRBD1 might be the D (6 bases). Looked up from germline, CDR1 is SGHDN and CDR2 is FVKESK. The length of the CDR3 is 14 residues. Trimming took 2 bases from V and 7 from J, leaving 14 bases between them. Variable domain in full (rest from reference TRBV14 and TRBJ1-1): EAGVTQFPSHSVIEKGQTVTLRCDPISGHDNLYWYRRVMGKEIKFLLHFVKESKQDESGMPNNRFLAERTGGTYSTLKVQPAELEDSGVYFCASSQRGGVLEAFFGQGTRLTVV.

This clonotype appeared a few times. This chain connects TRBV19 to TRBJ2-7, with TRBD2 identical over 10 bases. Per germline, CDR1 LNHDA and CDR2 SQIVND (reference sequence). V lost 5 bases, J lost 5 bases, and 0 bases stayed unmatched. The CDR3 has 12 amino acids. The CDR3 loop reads CASSGTSDEQYF. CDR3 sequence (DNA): TGTGCCAGTAGTGGGACTAGCGACGAGCAGTACTTC. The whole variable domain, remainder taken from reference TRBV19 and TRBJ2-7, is DGGITQSPKYLFRKEGQNVTLSCEQNLNHDAMYWYRQDPGQGLRLIYYSQIVNDFQKGDIAEGYSVSREKKESFPLTVTSAQKNPTAFYLCASSGTSDEQYFGPGTRLTVT.

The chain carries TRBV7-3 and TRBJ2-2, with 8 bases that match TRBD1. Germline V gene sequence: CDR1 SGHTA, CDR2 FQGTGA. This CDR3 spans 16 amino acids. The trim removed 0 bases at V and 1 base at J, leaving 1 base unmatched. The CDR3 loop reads CASSLTGTGNTGELFF. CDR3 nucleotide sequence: TGTGCCAGCAGCTTAACAGGGACAGGGAACACCGGGGAGCTGTTTTTT.

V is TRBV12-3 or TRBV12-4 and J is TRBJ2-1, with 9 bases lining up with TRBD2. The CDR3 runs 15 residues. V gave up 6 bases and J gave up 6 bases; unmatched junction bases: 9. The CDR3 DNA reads TGTGCCAGCAGGCCTCCGGGACTAGCTTCCAATGAGCAGTTCTTC. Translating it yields CASRPPGLASNEQFF.

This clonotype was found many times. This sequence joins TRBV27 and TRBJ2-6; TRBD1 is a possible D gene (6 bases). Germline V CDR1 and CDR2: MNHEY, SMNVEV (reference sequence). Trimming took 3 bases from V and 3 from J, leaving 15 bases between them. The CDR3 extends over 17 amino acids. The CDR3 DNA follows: TGTGCCAGCAGTTTCTGGGACACGAGTAGTGGGGCCAACGTCCTGACTTTC. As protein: CASSFWDTSSGANVLTF.

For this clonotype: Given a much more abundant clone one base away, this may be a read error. The CDR3 nucleotides read TGTGCCAGCAGCTCCTCGGATGGGGCCGCCGTTCTGTATGGCTACAGCTTC. Residues: CASSSSDGAAVLYGYSF. The chain carries TRBV13 and TRBJ1-2; weak D call: TRBD1 (5 bases). The CDR3 is 17 residues long. Per the germline V gene, CDR1 is PRHDT and CDR2 is FYEKMQ (reference sequence).

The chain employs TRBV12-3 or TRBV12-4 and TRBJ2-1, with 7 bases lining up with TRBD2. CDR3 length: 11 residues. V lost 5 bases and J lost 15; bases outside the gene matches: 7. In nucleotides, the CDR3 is TGTGCCAGCAGTCTGGGGGGGGGATGGTTCTTC. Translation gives CASSLGGGWFF.

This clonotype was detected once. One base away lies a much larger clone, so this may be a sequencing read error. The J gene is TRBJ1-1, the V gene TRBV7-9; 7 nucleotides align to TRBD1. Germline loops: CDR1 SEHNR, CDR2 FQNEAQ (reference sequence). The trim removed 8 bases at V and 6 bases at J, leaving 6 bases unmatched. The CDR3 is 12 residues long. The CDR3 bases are TGTGCCAGCCCTGGACAGGCCTCTGAAGCTTTCTTT. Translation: CASPGQASEAFF.

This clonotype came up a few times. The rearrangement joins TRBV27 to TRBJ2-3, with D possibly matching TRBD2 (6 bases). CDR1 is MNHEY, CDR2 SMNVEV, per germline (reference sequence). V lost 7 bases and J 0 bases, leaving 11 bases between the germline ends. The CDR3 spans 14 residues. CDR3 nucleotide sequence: TGTGCCAGCACCCTGGGGGGTAGCACAGATACGCAGTATTTT. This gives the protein CASTLGGSTDTQYF.

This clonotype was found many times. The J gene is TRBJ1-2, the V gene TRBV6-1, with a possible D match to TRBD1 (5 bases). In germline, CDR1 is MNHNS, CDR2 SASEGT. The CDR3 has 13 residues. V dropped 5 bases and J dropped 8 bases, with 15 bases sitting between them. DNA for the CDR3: TGTGCCAGCAGTCCCCGGGACGCCGGGGGCTACACCTTC. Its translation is CASSPRDAGGYTF.

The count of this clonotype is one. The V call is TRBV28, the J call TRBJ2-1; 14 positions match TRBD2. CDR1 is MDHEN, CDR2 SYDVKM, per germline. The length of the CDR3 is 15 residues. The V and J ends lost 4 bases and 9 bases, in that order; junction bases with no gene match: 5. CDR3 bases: TGTGCCAGCAGTTCGACTAGCGGGGGGGCGGGTGAGCAGTTCTTC. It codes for CASSSTSGGAGEQFF.

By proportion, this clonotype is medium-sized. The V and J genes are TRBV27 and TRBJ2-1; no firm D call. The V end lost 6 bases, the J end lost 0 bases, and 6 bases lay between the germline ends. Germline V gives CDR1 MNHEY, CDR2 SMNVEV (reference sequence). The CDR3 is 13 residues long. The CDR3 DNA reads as TGTGCCAGCAGCCGCCCCTCCTACAATGAGCAGTTCTTC. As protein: CASSRPSYNEQFF.

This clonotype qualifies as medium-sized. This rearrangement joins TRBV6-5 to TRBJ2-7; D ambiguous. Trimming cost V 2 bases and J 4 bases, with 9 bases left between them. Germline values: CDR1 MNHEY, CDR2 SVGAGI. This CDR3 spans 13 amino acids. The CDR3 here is CASSYLENYEQYF. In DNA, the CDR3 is TGTGCCAGCAGTTACCTAGAAAATTACGAGCAGTACTTC.

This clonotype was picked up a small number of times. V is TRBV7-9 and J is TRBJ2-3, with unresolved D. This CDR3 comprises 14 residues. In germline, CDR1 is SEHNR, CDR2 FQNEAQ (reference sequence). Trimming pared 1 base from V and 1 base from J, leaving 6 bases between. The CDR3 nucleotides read TGTGCCAGCAGCTTAGATGGGGGCACAGATACGCAGTATTTT. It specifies CASSLDGGTDTQYF.

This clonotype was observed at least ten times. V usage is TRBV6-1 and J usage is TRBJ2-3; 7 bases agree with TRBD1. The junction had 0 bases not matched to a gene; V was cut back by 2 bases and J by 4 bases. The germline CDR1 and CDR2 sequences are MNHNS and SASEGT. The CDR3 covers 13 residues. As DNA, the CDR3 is TGTGCCAGCAGTGAAAGGGGGCCAGATACGCAGTATTTT. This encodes CASSERGPDTQYF.

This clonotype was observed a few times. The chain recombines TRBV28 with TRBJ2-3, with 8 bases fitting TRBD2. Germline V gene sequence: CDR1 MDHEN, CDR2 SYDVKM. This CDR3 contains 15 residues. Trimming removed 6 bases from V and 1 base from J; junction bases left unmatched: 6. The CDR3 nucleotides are TGTGCCAGCAGCGTCGGGAGGGGGGGCACAGATACGCAGTATTTT. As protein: CASSVGRGGTDTQYF.

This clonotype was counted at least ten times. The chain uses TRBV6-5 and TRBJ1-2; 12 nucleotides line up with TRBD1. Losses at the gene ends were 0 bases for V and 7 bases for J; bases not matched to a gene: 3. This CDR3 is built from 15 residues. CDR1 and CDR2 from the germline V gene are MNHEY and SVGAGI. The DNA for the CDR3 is TGTGCCAGCAGTTACTCGGGACAGGGGGCATCTGGCTACACCTTC. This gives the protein CASSYSGQGASGYTF.

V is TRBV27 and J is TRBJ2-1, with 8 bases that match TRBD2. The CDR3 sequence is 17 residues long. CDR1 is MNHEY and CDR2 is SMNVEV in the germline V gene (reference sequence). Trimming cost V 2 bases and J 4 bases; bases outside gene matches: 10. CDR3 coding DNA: TGTGCCAGCAGTTTACCCCCGTTGGTAGCGGGGTACAATGAGCAGTTCTTC. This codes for CASSLPPLVAGYNEQFF.

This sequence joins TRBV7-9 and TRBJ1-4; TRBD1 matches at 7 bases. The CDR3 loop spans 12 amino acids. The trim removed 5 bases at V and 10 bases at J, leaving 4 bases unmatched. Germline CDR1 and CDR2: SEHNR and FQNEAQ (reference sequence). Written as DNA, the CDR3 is TGTGCCAGCAGCCCGCCAGGGGGAAAACTGTTTTTT. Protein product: CASSPPGGKLFF.

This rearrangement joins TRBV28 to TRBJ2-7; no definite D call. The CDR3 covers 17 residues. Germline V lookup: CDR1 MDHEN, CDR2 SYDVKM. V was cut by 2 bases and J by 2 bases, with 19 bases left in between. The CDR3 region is CASSLDLAPHGTYEQYF. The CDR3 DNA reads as TGTGCCAGCAGTTTAGATTTGGCACCCCATGGTACCTACGAGCAGTACTTC.

Here the CDR3 reads CASSGGLSYEQYF. For the CDR3, the DNA is TGTGCCAGCAGCGGGGGACTTTCCTACGAGCAGTACTTC. The chain recombines TRBV5-4 with TRBJ2-7; tentatively, D is TRBD2 (6 bases). CDR3 length: 13 amino acids. V lost 4 bases, J lost 1 base, and 9 bases lay in between. CDR1 and CDR2 from the germline V gene are SGHNT and YYREEE (reference sequence).